The clone carrying this T cell receptor beta chain was recorded a few times. This sample is part of a study of shared T cell receptors in the human thymus. V dropped 2 bases and J dropped 11 bases, with 16 bases sitting between them. The CDR3 contains 13 residues. Germline loops: CDR1 SGHAT, CDR2 FQNNGV. Using immunoSEQ multiplex PCR, the repertoire was profiled, and TCRdb retains in-frame clones only, with some absent. Seen here are around 67,000 clones, roughly 96% observed once, and the top ten hold roughly 0.033%. The clonotype originates from a human donor. The chain carries TRBV11-2 and TRBJ2-7; D may match TRBD1 or TRBD2 (5 bases each). Sequenced material: thymocytes. The CDR3, as DNA: TGTGCCAGCAGCTTAAGGGTACAGGCGAGGGAGTACTTC. Translated: CASSLRVQAREYF.